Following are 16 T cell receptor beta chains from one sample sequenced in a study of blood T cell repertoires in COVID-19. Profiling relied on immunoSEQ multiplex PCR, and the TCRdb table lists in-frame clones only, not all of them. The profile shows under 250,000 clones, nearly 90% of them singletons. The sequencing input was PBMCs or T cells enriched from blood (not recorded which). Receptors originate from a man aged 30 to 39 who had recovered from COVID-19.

CDR3 in amino acids: CASSFPKETQYF. Written as DNA, the CDR3 is TGTGCCAGCAGCTTCCCTAAAGAGACCCAGTACTTC. V is TRBV5-5 and J is TRBJ2-5; no definite D call. V was shortened by 2 bases and J by 3 bases, with 5 bases between the two germline ends. The CDR3 is 12 residues long. The germline V gene has CDR1 SGHKS and CDR2 YYEKEE (reference sequence).

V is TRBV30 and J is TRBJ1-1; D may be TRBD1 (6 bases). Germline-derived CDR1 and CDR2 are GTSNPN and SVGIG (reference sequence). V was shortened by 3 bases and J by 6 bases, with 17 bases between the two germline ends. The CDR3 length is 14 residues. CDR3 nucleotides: TGTGCCTGGAGGCCTGGGTGGGGGCAGCCTGAAGCTTTCTTT. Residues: CAWRPGWGQPEAFF.

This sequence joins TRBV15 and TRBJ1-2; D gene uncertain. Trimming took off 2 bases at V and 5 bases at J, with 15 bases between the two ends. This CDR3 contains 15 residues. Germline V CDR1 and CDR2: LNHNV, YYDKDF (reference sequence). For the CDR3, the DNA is TGTGCCACCAGCAGACAAACGCCCCCCCGGTATGGCTACACCTTC. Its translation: CATSRQTPPRYGYTF.

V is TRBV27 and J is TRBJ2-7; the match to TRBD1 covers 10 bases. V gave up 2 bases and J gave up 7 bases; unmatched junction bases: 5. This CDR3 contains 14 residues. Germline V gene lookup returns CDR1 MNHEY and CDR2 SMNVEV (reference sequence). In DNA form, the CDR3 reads TGTGCCAGCAGTTTAAGACAGGGGGCGGAGGAGCAGTACTTC. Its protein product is CASSLRQGAEEQYF.

CDR3 amino acids: CASSLNGEVGNEQFF. The CDR3 coding sequence is TGTGCCAGCAGCTTGAACGGGGAGGTGGGCAATGAGCAGTTCTTC. This rearrangement joins TRBV13 to TRBJ2-1, with a possible D match to TRBD2 (6 bases). Germline loops: CDR1 PRHDT, CDR2 FYEKMQ (reference sequence). The CDR3 spans 15 residues. Trimming removed 3 bases at V and 6 bases at J, with 15 bases between.

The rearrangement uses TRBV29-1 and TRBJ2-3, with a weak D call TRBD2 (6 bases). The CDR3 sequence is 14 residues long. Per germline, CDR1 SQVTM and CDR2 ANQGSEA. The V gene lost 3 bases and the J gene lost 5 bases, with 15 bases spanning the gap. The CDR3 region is CSVDKPMGGDTQYF. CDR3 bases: TGCAGCGTTGACAAACCAATGGGGGGAGATACGCAGTATTTT.

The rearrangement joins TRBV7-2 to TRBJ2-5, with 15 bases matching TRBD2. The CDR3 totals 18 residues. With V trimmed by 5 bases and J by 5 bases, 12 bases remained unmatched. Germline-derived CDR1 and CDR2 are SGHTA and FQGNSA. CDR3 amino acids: CASSKGLAGGLSLETQYF. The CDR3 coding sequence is TGTGCCAGCAGCAAGGGACTAGCGGGGGGATTATCCTTGGAGACCCAGTACTTC.

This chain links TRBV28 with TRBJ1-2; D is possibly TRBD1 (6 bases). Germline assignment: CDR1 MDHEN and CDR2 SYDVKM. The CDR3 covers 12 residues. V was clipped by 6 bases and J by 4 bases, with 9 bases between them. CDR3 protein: CASRKQGYGYTF. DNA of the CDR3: TGTGCCAGCAGGAAACAGGGCTATGGCTACACCTTC.

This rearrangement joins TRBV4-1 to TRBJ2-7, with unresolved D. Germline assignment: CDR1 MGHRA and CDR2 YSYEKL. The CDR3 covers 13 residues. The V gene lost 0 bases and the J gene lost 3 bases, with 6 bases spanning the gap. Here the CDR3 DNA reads TGCGCCAGCAGCCAAGACTACGACTACGAGCAGTACTTC. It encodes CASSQDYDYEQYF.

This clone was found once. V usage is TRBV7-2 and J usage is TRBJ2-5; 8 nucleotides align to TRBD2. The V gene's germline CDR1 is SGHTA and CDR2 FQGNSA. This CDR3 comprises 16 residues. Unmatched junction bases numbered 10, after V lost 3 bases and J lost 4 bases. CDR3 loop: CASSLAPPGGRETQYF. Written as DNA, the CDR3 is TGTGCCAGCAGCTTGGCCCCCCCGGGGGGGAGAGAGACCCAGTACTTC.

CDR3 bases: TGTGCCAGCAGCTCAACAGGGGATGGCTACACCTTC. Translation gives CASSSTGDGYTF. The gene calls are TRBV5-4 and TRBJ1-2; 7 bases fit TRBD1. Germline V CDR1 and CDR2: SGHNT, YYREEE (reference sequence). This CDR3 has 12 amino acids. Trimming at V came to 3 bases and at J to 6 bases, leaving 2 bases not matched to a gene.

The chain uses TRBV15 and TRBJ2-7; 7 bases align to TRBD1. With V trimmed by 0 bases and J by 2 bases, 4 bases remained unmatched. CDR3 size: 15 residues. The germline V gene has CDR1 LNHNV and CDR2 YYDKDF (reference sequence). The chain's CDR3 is CATSRDSQGPYEQYF. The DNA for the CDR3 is TGTGCCACCAGCAGAGATTCACAGGGGCCCTACGAGCAGTACTTC.

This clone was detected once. As DNA, the CDR3 is TGTGCCAGTAGTATAGGCAGGGGCTTCTTAGGCAATCAGCCCCAGCATTTT. This codes for CASSIGRGFLGNQPQHF. J is TRBJ1-5 and V is TRBV19, with D perhaps matching TRBD1 (6 bases). The V gene lost 1 base and the J gene lost 2 bases, with 15 bases spanning the gap. The CDR3 runs 17 residues. The germline gives CDR1 LNHDA, CDR2 SQIVND (reference sequence).

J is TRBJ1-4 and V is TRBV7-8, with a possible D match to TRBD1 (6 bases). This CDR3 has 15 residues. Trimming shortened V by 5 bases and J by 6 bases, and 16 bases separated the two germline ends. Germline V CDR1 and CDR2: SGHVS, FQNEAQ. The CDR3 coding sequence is TGTGCCAGCAGCCATAGAGCGGGGGGCGATGAAAAACTGTTTTTT. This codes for CASSHRAGGDEKLFF. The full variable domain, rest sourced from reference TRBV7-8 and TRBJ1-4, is GAGVSQSPRYKVAKRGQDVALRCDPISGHVSLFWYQQALGQGPEFLTYFQNEAQLDKSGLPSDRFFAERPEGSVSTLKIQRTQQEDSAVYLCASSHRAGGDEKLFFGSGTQLSVL.

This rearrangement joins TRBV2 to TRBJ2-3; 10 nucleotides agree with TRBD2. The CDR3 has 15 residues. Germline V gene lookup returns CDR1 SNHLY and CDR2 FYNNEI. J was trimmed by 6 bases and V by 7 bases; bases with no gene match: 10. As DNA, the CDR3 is TGTGCCAGCAAGGGGAGCGGGGGGGCCTTGGATACGCAGTATTTT. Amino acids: CASKGSGGALDTQYF.

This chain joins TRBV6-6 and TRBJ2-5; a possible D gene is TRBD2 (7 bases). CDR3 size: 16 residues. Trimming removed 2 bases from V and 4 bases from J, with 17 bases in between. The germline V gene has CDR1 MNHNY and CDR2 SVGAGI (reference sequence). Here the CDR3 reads CASSYGGGRGLETQYF. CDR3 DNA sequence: TGTGCCAGCAGTTACGGGGGCGGGAGAGGACTAGAGACCCAGTACTTC.